The clone carrying this T cell receptor beta chain has more than one count but fewer than ten. MiXCR, applied by TCRdb to the 5' RACE reads, yields one record per CDR3 protein. The sample consists of about 260,000 distinct CDR3 sequences, approximately 12% of them appearing once. CDR1 and CDR2 from the germline V gene are SGHVS and FQNEAQ. The V gene lost 5 bases and the J gene lost 2 bases, with 11 bases spanning the gap. This CDR3 region has 14 residues. The data were obtained in a study of T cells after yellow fever vaccination. Source: CD4+ T cells sorted from PBMCs, taken 45 days after the yellow fever booster vaccination. The V call is TRBV7-8, the J call TRBJ2-3; D uncertain. This TCR was sampled from a man younger than 40 who received the YFV17D yellow fever vaccine. Here the CDR3 reads CASSQRFITDTQYF. The CDR3 nucleotides are TGTGCCAGCAGCCAAAGATTTATCACAGATACGCAGTATTTT.